The T cell receptor beta chain described here comes from a study of T cells expressing NK-cell markers. This CDR3 contains 15 residues. CDR1 SGHRS and CDR2 YFSETQ come from the germline V gene. Reanalyzing the 5' RACE reads, TCRdb keeps one entry per CDR3 protein, without DNA. The sample totals some 600,000 distinct CDR3 sequences. Sequenced: blood T cells: a sorted CD56 or NKG2C T cell subset, CD4+ or CD8+ T cells, or bulk PBMC T cells (not recorded which). The rearrangement uses TRBV5-1 and TRBJ2-7. The origin of this receptor is a young man in good health. Here the CDR3 reads CASAPSGWGGYEQYF. Filled out from reference TRBV5-1 and TRBJ2-7, the complete variable domain reads KAGVTQTPRYLIKTRGQQVTLSCSPISGHRSVSWYQQTPGQGLQFLFEYFSETQRNKGNFPGRFSGRQFSNSRSEMNVSTLELGDSALYLCASAPSGWGGYEQYFGPGTRLTVT.